Listed below are T cell receptor beta chains from one sample, sequenced in a study of beta chain features in type 1 diabetes. The protocol was immunoSEQ multiplex PCR, while the TCRdb copy is restricted to in-frame clones and leaves out a portion. There are 350,000 to 450,000 clones in the sample; 10% to 15% occur only once, and over 0.008% lies in the top ten. The sample was naive CD4+ T cells from blood. These TCRs come from a young woman with type 1 diabetes. Each CDR3 is given with its conserved first and last residue. Each record gives: J gene, V gene, D gene, clone size, CDR3 protein, CDR3 DNA. The D gene is left open where the match is weak. Clone size is shown for a subset of rows, as once, few, many or a class of expanded clone.

j_call: TRBJ2-1; v_call: TRBV15; d_call: -; clone_size: few; cdr3_aa: CATSRSRGLASEQFF; cdr3_nt: TGTGCCACCAGCAGATCTAGAGGTCTGGCAAGTGAGCAGTTCTTC
j_call: TRBJ2-5; v_call: TRBV4-2; d_call: -; clone_size: -; cdr3_aa: CASSQSGQSRETQYF; cdr3_nt: TGTGCCAGCAGCCAATCTGGGCAGTCCCGAGAGACCCAGTACTTC
j_call: TRBJ2-7; v_call: TRBV7-2; d_call: -; clone_size: few; cdr3_aa: CASSQSGYEQYF; cdr3_nt: TGTGCCAGCAGCCAATCCGGGTACGAGCAGTACTTC
j_call: TRBJ1-1; v_call: TRBV10-3; d_call: -; clone_size: -; cdr3_aa: CAISRTELMNTEAFF; cdr3_nt: TGTGCCATCAGTCGGACAGAACTAATGAACACTGAAGCTTTCTTT
j_call: TRBJ2-2; v_call: TRBV5-1; d_call: TRBD2; clone_size: few; cdr3_aa: CASSLPSGTGELFF; cdr3_nt: TGCGCCAGCAGCTTGCCTAGCGGCACCGGGGAGCTGTTTTTT
j_call: TRBJ2-1; v_call: TRBV2; d_call: -; clone_size: few; cdr3_aa: CASMLGQNYNEQFF; cdr3_nt: TGTGCCAGCATGCTGGGCCAAAACTACAATGAGCAGTTCTTC
j_call: TRBJ1-5; v_call: TRBV30; d_call: TRBD1; clone_size: few; cdr3_aa: CAWSQTGRGYQPQHF; cdr3_nt: TGTGCCTGGAGCCAGACAGGGCGAGGGTATCAGCCCCAGCATTTT
j_call: TRBJ1-5; v_call: TRBV15; d_call: -; clone_size: -; cdr3_aa: CATSRDQGQINQPQHF; cdr3_nt: TGTGCCACCAGCAGAGACCAAGGACAGATCAATCAGCCCCAGCATTTT
j_call: TRBJ2-4; v_call: TRBV30; d_call: -; clone_size: few; cdr3_aa: CAWSVADRTIQYF; cdr3_nt: TGTGCCTGGAGTGTAGCGGACCGCACCATTCAGTACTTC
j_call: TRBJ2-1; v_call: TRBV7-9; d_call: TRBD2; clone_size: -; cdr3_aa: CASSLGVGAGGLDEQFF; cdr3_nt: TGTGCCAGCAGCTTAGGAGTCGGCGCGGGGGGATTGGATGAGCAGTTCTTC
j_call: TRBJ1-5; v_call: TRBV11-2; d_call: -; clone_size: -; cdr3_aa: CASSLGPQQPQHF; cdr3_nt: TGTGCCAGCAGCTTAGGGCCGCAGCAGCCCCAGCATTTT
j_call: TRBJ1-1; v_call: TRBV28; d_call: -; clone_size: -; cdr3_aa: CASSFLRTEAFF; cdr3_nt: TGTGCCAGCAGTTTCCTTAGAACTGAAGCTTTCTTT
j_call: TRBJ1-1; v_call: TRBV6-1; d_call: TRBD1; clone_size: few; cdr3_aa: CAHKGQANTEAFF; cdr3_nt: TGTGCCCACAAAGGACAGGCGAACACTGAAGCTTTCTTT
j_call: TRBJ2-7; v_call: TRBV7-9; d_call: -; clone_size: few; cdr3_aa: CASSPARGHSYEQYF; cdr3_nt: TGTGCCAGCAGCCCAGCCAGGGGTCACTCCTACGAGCAGTACTTC
j_call: TRBJ2-1; v_call: TRBV5-1; d_call: TRBD2; clone_size: -; cdr3_aa: CASRYGLADNEQFF; cdr3_nt: TGCGCCAGCCGTTACGGACTAGCGGACAATGAGCAGTTCTTC
j_call: TRBJ1-2; v_call: TRBV9; d_call: TRBD1; clone_size: few; cdr3_aa: CASSGAPLRGGPNYGYTF; cdr3_nt: TGTGCCAGCAGCGGAGCCCCCTTAAGAGGGGGCCCTAACTATGGCTACACCTTC
j_call: TRBJ2-1; v_call: TRBV5-6; d_call: TRBD2; clone_size: few; cdr3_aa: CASSSGTSGYNEQFF; cdr3_nt: TGTGCCAGCAGCAGCGGGACTAGCGGATACAATGAGCAGTTCTTC
j_call: TRBJ2-1; v_call: TRBV29-1; d_call: -; clone_size: -; cdr3_aa: CSILITSPYNEQFF; cdr3_nt: TGCAGCATCTTGATTACTTCACCCTACAATGAGCAGTTCTTC
j_call: TRBJ1-4; v_call: TRBV9; d_call: -; clone_size: -; cdr3_aa: CASSVEQDVANEKLFF; cdr3_nt: TGTGCCAGCAGCGTAGAACAGGACGTCGCTAATGAAAAACTGTTTTTT
j_call: TRBJ2-7; v_call: TRBV6-5; d_call: TRBD1; clone_size: -; cdr3_aa: CASSRDRGRDRLYF; cdr3_nt: TGTGCCAGCTCCCGGGACAGGGGGCGCGATAGGCTGTACTTC
j_call: TRBJ2-3; v_call: TRBV4-3; d_call: TRBD1; clone_size: -; cdr3_aa: CASSPDHRDRGQDTQYF; cdr3_nt: TGCGCCAGCAGCCCGGACCATCGGGACAGGGGCCAAGATACGCAGTATTTT
j_call: TRBJ2-7; v_call: TRBV7-6; d_call: TRBD2; clone_size: -; cdr3_aa: CASSLVGGLAETYEQYF; cdr3_nt: TGTGCCAGCAGCTTAGTGGGTGGACTAGCGGAGACCTACGAGCAGTACTTC
j_call: TRBJ1-1; v_call: TRBV19; d_call: -; clone_size: few; cdr3_aa: CASSLQGWGTEAFF; cdr3_nt: TGTGCCAGTAGCTTACAGGGCTGGGGCACTGAAGCTTTCTTT
j_call: TRBJ2-1; v_call: TRBV20-1; d_call: -; clone_size: few; cdr3_aa: CSALTAEQFF; cdr3_nt: TGCAGTGCACTTACAGCCGAGCAGTTCTTC
j_call: TRBJ2-1; v_call: TRBV18; d_call: TRBD2; clone_size: -; cdr3_aa: CASSPRTSGSDEQFF; cdr3_nt: TGTGCCAGCTCACCCCGGACTAGCGGGAGTGATGAGCAGTTCTTC
j_call: TRBJ1-5; v_call: TRBV6-5; d_call: TRBD1; clone_size: -; cdr3_aa: CATRTGNQPQHF; cdr3_nt: TGTGCCACCAGGACAGGGAATCAGCCCCAGCATTTT
j_call: TRBJ2-7; v_call: TRBV21-1; d_call: -; clone_size: few; cdr3_aa: CAILRRRGEQYF; cdr3_nt: TGTGCCATCCTAAGGAGGCGTGGCGAGCAGTACTTC
j_call: TRBJ1-5; v_call: TRBV15; d_call: -; clone_size: -; cdr3_aa: CATSKEVLGFGDQPQHF; cdr3_nt: TGTGCCACCAGCAAAGAGGTTCTGGGTTTCGGGGATCAGCCCCAGCATTTT
j_call: TRBJ2-2; v_call: TRBV7-8; d_call: TRBD1; clone_size: -; cdr3_aa: CASSFRDRATGELFF; cdr3_nt: TGTGCCAGCAGCTTCCGGGACAGGGCCACCGGGGAGCTGTTTTTT
j_call: TRBJ2-5; v_call: TRBV7-9; d_call: -; clone_size: -; cdr3_aa: CASNIGGVRRETQYF; cdr3_nt: TGTGCCAGCAACATAGGGGGAGTACGGCGAGAGACCCAGTACTTC
j_call: TRBJ2-5; v_call: TRBV4-2; d_call: TRBD2; clone_size: -; cdr3_aa: CASSQATGGRQETQYF; cdr3_nt: TGTGCCAGCAGCCAAGCAACGGGAGGAAGGCAAGAGACCCAGTACTTC